The next 7 T cell receptor beta chains were all read from a single sample in a study of human T cells and chemical hapten exposure. TCRdb redid the calling of the RACE reads with MiXCR, one entry per CDR3 protein. Counted here are about 74,000 distinct CDR3 sequences, 32% occurring once; the ten biggest clones make up about 8.9%. Stated time point: patch test 1, 2 weeks after DPC sensitization. Treatment meaning: therapeutic diphenylcyclopropenone sensitization with weekly scalp DPC. The material sequenced was whole blood, taken in connection with sensitization to the hapten diphenylcyclopropenone (DPC). The receptors were sampled from a man aged 35-49 years with alopecia areata. Some clones in this sample may be carry-over from other donors' samples.

The J gene is TRBJ2-1, the V gene TRBV7-2, with a possible D match to TRBD2 (6 bases). V dropped 2 bases and J dropped 8 bases, with 16 bases sitting between them. Germline V CDR1 and CDR2: SGHTA, FQGNSA. This CDR3 comprises 15 residues. The CDR3 sequence is CASSLRDSRRDEQFF. The CDR3 coding sequence is TGTGCCAGCAGCTTACGGGACTCCCGACGCGATGAGCAGTTCTTC. Looking up the rest from reference TRBV7-2 and TRBJ2-1 gives the full variable domain: GAGVSQSPSNKVTEKGKDVELRCDPISGHTALYWYRQSLGQGLEFLIYFQGNSAPDKSGLPSDRFSAERTGGSVSTLTIQRTQQEDSAVYLCASSLRDSRRDEQFFGPGTRLTVL.

This sequence joins TRBV12-3 or TRBV12-4 and TRBJ1-1; the match to TRBD1 covers 8 bases. This CDR3 is built from 14 residues. Trimming cost V 0 bases and J 5 bases; bases outside gene matches: 2. The DNA of the CDR3 is TGTGCCAGCAGTTTAGCGCAGGGGGCGACTGAAGCTTTCTTT. It is translated as CASSLAQGATEAFF.

This clonotype has only a few counts. This chain links TRBV25-1 with TRBJ1-1; weak D call: TRBD1 (6 bases). Germline CDR1 reads MGHDK; CDR2 reads SYGVNS. V lost 4 bases to trimming and J lost 1 base, with 13 bases between them. This CDR3 comprises 15 residues. CDR3 protein: CASSALTGPNTEAFF. CDR3 in DNA: TGTGCCAGCAGTGCCCTAACAGGGCCGAACACTGAAGCTTTCTTT.

This clonotype has a handful of counts. The chain is built from TRBV20-1 and TRBJ2-3; D gene unclear. Germline assignment: CDR1 DFQATT and CDR2 SNEGSKA (reference sequence). This CDR3 is built from 10 residues. V was trimmed by 3 bases and J by 6 bases, leaving 4 bases between them. The CDR3 DNA follows: TGCAGTGCTAGCGGTGATACGCAGTATTTT. Protein product: CSASGDTQYF.

V and J are TRBV20-1 and TRBJ1-2; TRBD1 is a possible D gene (6 bases). The CDR3 runs to 12 residues. Germline V gene data show CDR1 as DFQATT and CDR2 as SNEGSKA (reference sequence). Trimming left V 6 bases short and J 8 bases short, with 16 bases between. The CDR3 DNA is TGCAGTGCCCGACTAAACAGGGTCGGCTACACCTTC. Translated, it gives CSARLNRVGYTF.

This clonotype was picked up a small number of times. This rearrangement joins TRBV7-6 to TRBJ2-3; 8 bases align to TRBD2. The CDR3 spans 15 residues. V shed 2 bases and J 6 bases; nucleotides not matched to a gene: 7. The germline CDR1 and CDR2 sequences are SGHVS and FNYEAQ. The CDR3 sequence: CASSLLSGGRDTQYF. For the CDR3, the DNA is TGTGCCAGCAGCTTACTTTCCGGCGGGAGGGATACGCAGTATTTT.

V and J are TRBV28 and TRBJ2-1; 9 bases fit TRBD2. V trimming: 7 bases; J trimming: 6 bases; junction bases outside the gene matches: 7. Germline V gene lookup returns CDR1 MDHEN and CDR2 SYDVKM. The CDR3 has 14 residues. CDR3 bases: TGTGCCAGCATTCTAGCGGGGAAGGCCAATGAGCAGTTCTTC. Translated, it gives CASILAGKANEQFF.